The sequence of this T cell receptor (beta chain) was determined in a study of blood T cell repertoires in COVID-19. Study background: The United States, Italy and Spain provided the acute and convalescent COVID-19 samples. In each case, the material was cDNA or gDNA derived from T cells, B-cell-depleted T cells, or PBMCs.

The germline CDR1 and CDR2 sequences are LNHDA and SQIVND (reference sequence). This CDR3 region has 15 residues. V was clipped by 7 bases and J by 6 bases, with 21 bases between them. In the original workflow: Nucleated cell counts were estimated from reference gene primer amplification. This table comes from immunoSEQ multiplex PCR, and its TCRdb copy is limited to in-frame clones, with some not included. V and J calls and clone size are as listed in that table; D and trimming were resolved from the DNA. Here the sample spans roughly 200,000 clones, more than 75% being singletons. This sequence joins TRBV19 and TRBJ1-2, with TRBD1 as a possible D gene (6 bases). The receptor was isolated from a man aged 35 to 55 with active or convalescent COVID-19. Sequencing input: peripheral blood. CDR3 loop: CASILGSQGRNGYTF. The CDR3 coding sequence is TGTGCCAGTATCCTGGGATCACAGGGCAGGAATGGCTACACCTTC. The full variable domain, with the rest looked up from reference TRBV19 and TRBJ1-2, is DGGITQSPKYLFRKEGQNVTLSCEQNLNHDAMYWYRQDPGQGLRLIYYSQIVNDFQKGDIAEGYSVSREKKESFPLTVTSAQKNPTAFYLCASILGSQGRNGYTFGSGTRLTVV.